The TCR beta chain under discussion was sequenced for a study of cytomegalovirus exposure and HLA in healthy donors. This CDR3 region has 15 residues. In germline, CDR1 is MNHEY, CDR2 SVGAGI. The V and J ends lost 8 bases and 4 bases, in that order; junction bases with no gene match: 9. With regard to this clone: The antigen is undetermined.

General study results and limits: In a later analysis, across HLA loci, associated TCR counts were highest for DRB1, lowest for HLA-C. The study designated fewer than 200 TCR beta chains cytomegalovirus-associated.

With 60 Vbeta and 13 Jbeta primers, the PCR was carried out. Profiled with immunoSEQ multiplex PCR; TCRdb holds only in-frame clones, not every one. This sample has 110,000 to 150,000 clones, with 65% to 80% found just once. Material: PBMCs. This TCR derives from a young man in good health and CMV-seronegative. This chain uses TRBV6-5 with TRBJ2-7, with 12 nucleotides matching TRBD2. This CDR3 is CASRQLAGGQYEQYF. For the CDR3, the DNA is TGTGCCAGCCGCCAACTAGCGGGGGGCCAGTACGAGCAGTACTTC.